The 8 T cell receptor beta chains listed next were all sequenced from one sample in a study of human T cells and chemical hapten exposure. Time point here: patch test 1, 2 weeks after DPC sensitization. The treatment: therapeutic diphenylcyclopropenone sensitization with weekly scalp DPC. From the RACE reads, TCRdb called clonotypes with MiXCR, one entry per CDR3 protein. The repertoire has 300,000 to 450,000 distinct CDR3 sequences, roughly 4.8% of them found once; the top ten carry 2% to 2.5%. This specimen was whole blood, taken in connection with sensitization to the hapten diphenylcyclopropenone (DPC). These receptors originate from a woman between 45 and 60 years old with alopecia areata. Some clones in this sample may be carry-over from other donors' samples.

This clonotype was counted a few times. The chain has TRBV6-6 and TRBJ2-7, with 7 bases lining up with TRBD2. V shed 8 bases, J shed 2 bases, and the junction held 3 bases outside the gene matches. This CDR3 has 12 residues. CDR1 and CDR2 from the germline V gene are MNHNY and SVGAGI (reference sequence). CDR3 region: CASGGGAYEQYF. Here the CDR3 DNA reads TGTGCCAGCGGTGGGGGGGCCTACGAGCAGTACTTC.

In this sample, this clonotype turned up many times. V and J are TRBV12-3 or TRBV12-4 and TRBJ1-1, with TRBD1 matching 9 bases. V was clipped by 7 bases and J by 2 bases; unmatched bases: 5. The CDR3 has 14 residues. The CDR3 bases are TGTGCCAGCACGGGACAGGGAGGTAACACTGAAGCTTTCTTT. Protein: CASTGQGGNTEAFF.

This clonotype was counted many times. The chain combines TRBV7-2 with TRBJ1-2; TRBD1 might be the D (5 bases). The germline V gene has CDR1 SGHTA and CDR2 FQGNSA. The CDR3 has 19 amino acids. The V and J ends lost 2 bases and 3 bases respectively, with 25 bases between them. The CDR3 is CASSLKSTTPGHAYYGYTF. DNA for the CDR3: TGTGCCAGCAGCTTAAAGTCTACCACCCCTGGACATGCCTACTATGGCTACACCTTC. Full variable domain (rest looked up from reference TRBV7-2 and TRBJ1-2): GAGVSQSPSNKVTEKGKDVELRCDPISGHTALYWYRQSLGQGLEFLIYFQGNSAPDKSGLPSDRFSAERTGGSVSTLTIQRTQQEDSAVYLCASSLKSTTPGHAYYGYTFGSGTRLTVV.

This clonotype was observed a handful of times. The chain carries TRBV7-9 and TRBJ2-7, with a weak D call TRBD2 (6 bases). This CDR3 comprises 17 residues. The germline V gene encodes CDR1 SEHNR and CDR2 FQNEAQ (reference sequence). V was shortened by 3 bases and J by 1 base, with 19 bases between the two germline ends. The CDR3 sequence is CASSFGLSTLLSYEQYF. CDR3 bases: TGTGCCAGCAGCTTCGGACTATCCACCCTTCTTTCCTACGAGCAGTACTTC.

The sample holds one count of this clonotype. J is TRBJ2-1 and V is TRBV7-9; 9 nucleotides align to TRBD2. Losses at the gene ends were 5 bases for V and 4 bases for J; bases not matched to a gene: 9. Germline assignment: CDR1 SEHNR and CDR2 FQNEAQ (reference sequence). This CDR3 spans 16 amino acids. The CDR3 is CASSPPGTSSYNEQFF. The DNA for the CDR3 is TGTGCCAGCAGCCCACCCGGGACTAGCTCTTACAATGAGCAGTTCTTC.

Ten or more counts support this clonotype. The V call is TRBV5-1, the J call TRBJ2-1, with TRBD1 matching 8 bases. Germline V gene data show CDR1 as SGHRS and CDR2 as YFSETQ. CDR3 length: 13 residues. The V gene end was trimmed by 10 bases and the J gene end by 3 bases; junction bases not matched to a gene: 6. The CDR3 spells CADAGGDYNEQFF. CDR3 bases: TGCGCCGACGCAGGGGGCGACTACAATGAGCAGTTCTTC.

This clonotype was seen a handful of times. V usage is TRBV9 and J usage is TRBJ2-3; no reliable D call. V lost 1 base to trimming and J lost 0 bases, with 9 bases between them. The CDR3 sequence is 15 residues long. Germline V gives CDR1 SGDLS, CDR2 YYNGEE. CDR3 DNA: TGTGCCAGCAGCGTATGGGCGGCTAGCACAGATACGCAGTATTTT. This gives the protein CASSVWAASTDTQYF.

The chain combines TRBV6-2 or TRBV6-3 with TRBJ2-7; 7 positions match TRBD1. The CDR3 runs 11 residues. Germline V CDR1 and CDR2: MNHEY, SVGEGT. The junction had 5 bases not matched to a gene; V was cut back by 8 bases and J by 7 bases. The DNA of the CDR3 is TGTGCCAGCGTACAGGGGAATGAGCAGTACTTC. Amino acids: CASVQGNEQYF.